This entry concerns a single T cell receptor (beta chain). This sample was taken from a study of PD-L1 blockade in urothelial cancer. Study-wide context: Blood yielded a median of about 140,000 T cells per sample.

Produced via immunoSEQ multiplex PCR; TCRdb's table is partial and in-frame only. Found here are about 120,000 clones, about 84% of them singletons; the top ten hold approximately 2.4%. Noted time point: peripheral blood 6 weeks after treatment start. The study enrolled patients with locally advanced or metastatic urothelial carcinoma. The TCR sequence derives from a man aged 45 to 65 with urothelial cancer. Specimen: PBMCs, collected around atezolizumab (anti-PD-L1) treatment.

Here the CDR3 DNA reads TGTGCCAGCAGCCAAGCATCCGGGACTAGCGGGACGAATGAGCAGTTCTTC. Its translation is CASSQASGTSGTNEQFF. This sequence joins TRBV4-2 and TRBJ2-1, with TRBD2 matching over 13 bases. Germline values: CDR1 LGHNA, CDR2 YNFKEQ. With 1 base clipped from V and 7 bases from J, the junction kept 7 bases outside the gene matches. CDR3 length: 17 amino acids.